The clone carrying this T cell receptor beta chain was picked up many times. The antigen is unknown. The entry originates in a study of T cells in Graves' hyperthyroidism and ophthalmopathy. The study, taken as a whole, reports: Blood also carried most thyroid clonotypes expanded above 0.001.

Clinical symptoms, serum thyroxine, TRAb, thyroid ultrasound and orbital computed tomography established diagnosis. From approximately 9.1 ml of fresh peripheral blood, PBMCs were isolated. TCR beta CDR3 regions were amplified from RNA transcripts. HTBI primers were the set used in a first-round RT-PCR of the TCR CDR3. In TCRdb, the multiplex PCR reads were re-called with MiXCR into one record per CDR3 protein. The repertoire holds 300,000 to 450,000 distinct CDR3 sequences, roughly 15% seen once, with 15% to 20% in the top ten. The CDR3 length is 14 residues. V lost 0 bases, J lost 0 bases, and 8 bases lay in between. Germline loops: CDR1 DFQATT, CDR2 SNEGSKA (reference sequence).

Sequencing was performed on blood. The receptor's source is a woman in her twenties or thirties with Graves' ophthalmopathy. V gene TRBV20-1 combines with J gene TRBJ1-1, with D possibly TRBD1 on 6 matching bases. The CDR3 DNA follows: TGCAGTGCTAGAGAGGGACACCTGAACACTGAAGCTTTCTTT. The encoded protein is CSAREGHLNTEAFF.